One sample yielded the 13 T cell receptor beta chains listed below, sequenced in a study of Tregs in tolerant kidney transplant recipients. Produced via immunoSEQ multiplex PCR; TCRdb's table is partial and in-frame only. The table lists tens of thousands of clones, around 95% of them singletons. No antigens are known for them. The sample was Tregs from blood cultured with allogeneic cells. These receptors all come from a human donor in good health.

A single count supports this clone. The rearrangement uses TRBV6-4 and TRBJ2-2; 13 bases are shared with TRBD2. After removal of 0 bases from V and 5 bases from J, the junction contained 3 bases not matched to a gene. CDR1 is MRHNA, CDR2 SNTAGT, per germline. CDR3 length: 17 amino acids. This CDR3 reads CASSDSKGLAGTGELFF. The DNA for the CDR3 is TGTGCCAGCAGTGACTCGAAGGGACTAGCGGGAACCGGGGAGCTGTTTTTT.

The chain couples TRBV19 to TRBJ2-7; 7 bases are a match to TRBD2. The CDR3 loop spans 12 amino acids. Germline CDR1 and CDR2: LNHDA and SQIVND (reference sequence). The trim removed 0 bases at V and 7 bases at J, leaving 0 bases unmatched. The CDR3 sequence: CASSIEGGEQYF. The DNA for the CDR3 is TGTGCCAGTAGTATAGAGGGGGGGGAGCAGTACTTC. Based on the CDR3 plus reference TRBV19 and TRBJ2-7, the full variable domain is DGGITQSPKYLFRKEGQNVTLSCEQNLNHDAMYWYRQDPGQGLRLIYYSQIVNDFQKGDIAEGYSVSREKKESFPLTVTSAQKNPTAFYLCASSIEGGEQYFGPGTRLTVT.

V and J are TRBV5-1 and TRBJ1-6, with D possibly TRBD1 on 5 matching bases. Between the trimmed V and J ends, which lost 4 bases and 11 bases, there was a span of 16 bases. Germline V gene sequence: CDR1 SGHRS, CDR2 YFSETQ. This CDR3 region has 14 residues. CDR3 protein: CASSEGPQGTPLHF. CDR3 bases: TGCGCCAGCAGCGAGGGACCCCAAGGGACACCCCTCCACTTT.

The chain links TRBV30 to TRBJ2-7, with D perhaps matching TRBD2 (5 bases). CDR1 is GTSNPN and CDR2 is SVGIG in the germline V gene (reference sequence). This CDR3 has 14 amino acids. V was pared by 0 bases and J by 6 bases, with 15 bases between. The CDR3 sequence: CAWSVQRAVFEQYF. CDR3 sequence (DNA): TGTGCCTGGAGTGTACAGAGGGCCGTTTTCGAGCAGTACTTC.

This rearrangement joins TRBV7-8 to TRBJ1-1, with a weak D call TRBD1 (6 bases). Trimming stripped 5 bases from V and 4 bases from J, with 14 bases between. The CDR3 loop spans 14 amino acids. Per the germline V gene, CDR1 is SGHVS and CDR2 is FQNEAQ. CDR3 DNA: TGTGCCAGCAGCCCCCAACAGGGTTCCACTGAAGCTTTCTTT. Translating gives CASSPQQGSTEAFF.

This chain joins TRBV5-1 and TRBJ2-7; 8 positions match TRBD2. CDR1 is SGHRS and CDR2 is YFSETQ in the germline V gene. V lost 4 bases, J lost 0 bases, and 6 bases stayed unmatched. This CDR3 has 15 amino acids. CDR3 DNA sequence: TGCGCCAGCAGCCGATTGCGGGGGGACTCCTACGAGCAGTACTTC. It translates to CASSRLRGDSYEQYF. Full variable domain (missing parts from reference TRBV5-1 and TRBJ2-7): KAGVTQTPRYLIKTRGQQVTLSCSPISGHRSVSWYQQTPGQGLQFLFEYFSETQRNKGNFPGRFSGRQFSNSRSEMNVSTLELGDSALYLCASSRLRGDSYEQYFGPGTRLTVT.

This chain's CDR3 is CASGLVPTGLAGVYEQYF. The DNA of the CDR3 is TGTGCTAGTGGTTTGGTACCCACGGGACTAGCGGGGGTGTACGAGCAGTACTTC. This chain uses TRBV12-5 with TRBJ2-7; 14 bases line up with TRBD2. This CDR3 is 18 amino acids long. Germline lookup yields CDR1 LGHNT and CDR2 FRNRAP. V dropped 0 bases and J dropped 4; count of bases not matched to a gene: 8.

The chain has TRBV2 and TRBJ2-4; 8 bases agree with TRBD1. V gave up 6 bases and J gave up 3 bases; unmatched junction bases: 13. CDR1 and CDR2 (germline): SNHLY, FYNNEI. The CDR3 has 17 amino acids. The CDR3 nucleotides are TGTGCCAGCAGCCGGGACAGGCCCGCGAGGGGCAAAAACATTCAGTACTTC. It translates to CASSRDRPARGKNIQYF.

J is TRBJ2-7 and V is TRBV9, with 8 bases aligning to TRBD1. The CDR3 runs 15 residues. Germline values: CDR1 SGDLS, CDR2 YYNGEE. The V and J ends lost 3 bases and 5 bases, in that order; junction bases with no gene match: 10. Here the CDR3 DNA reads TGTGCCAGCAGCGACCCCGACAGGGGATCCCACGAGCAGTACTTC. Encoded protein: CASSDPDRGSHEQYF.

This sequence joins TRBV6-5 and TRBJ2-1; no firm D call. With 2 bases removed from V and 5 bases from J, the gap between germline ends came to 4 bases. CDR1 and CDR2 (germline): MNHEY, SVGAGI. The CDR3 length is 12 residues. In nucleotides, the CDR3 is TGTGCCAGCAGTTACCGAGACAATGAGCAGTTCTTC. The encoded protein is CASSYRDNEQFF.

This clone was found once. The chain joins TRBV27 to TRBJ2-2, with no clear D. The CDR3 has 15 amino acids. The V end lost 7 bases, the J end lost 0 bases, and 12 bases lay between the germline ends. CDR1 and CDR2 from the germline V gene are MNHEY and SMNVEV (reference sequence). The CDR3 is CASNPSGPNTGELFF. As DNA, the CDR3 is TGTGCCAGCAATCCGTCCGGGCCGAACACCGGGGAGCTGTTTTTT.

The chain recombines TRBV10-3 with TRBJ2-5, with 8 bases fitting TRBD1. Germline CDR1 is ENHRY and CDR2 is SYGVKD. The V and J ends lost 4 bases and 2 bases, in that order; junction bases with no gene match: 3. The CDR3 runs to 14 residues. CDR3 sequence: CAISGNRGQETQYF. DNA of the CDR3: TGTGCCATCAGTGGGAACAGGGGGCAAGAGACCCAGTACTTC.

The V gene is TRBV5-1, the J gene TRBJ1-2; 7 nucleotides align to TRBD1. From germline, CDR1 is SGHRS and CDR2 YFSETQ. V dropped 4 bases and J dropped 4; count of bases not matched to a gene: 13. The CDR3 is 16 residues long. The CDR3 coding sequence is TGCGCCAGCAGCATCACACAGGGGAGTCAGAGCTATGGCTACACCTTC. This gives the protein CASSITQGSQSYGYTF.